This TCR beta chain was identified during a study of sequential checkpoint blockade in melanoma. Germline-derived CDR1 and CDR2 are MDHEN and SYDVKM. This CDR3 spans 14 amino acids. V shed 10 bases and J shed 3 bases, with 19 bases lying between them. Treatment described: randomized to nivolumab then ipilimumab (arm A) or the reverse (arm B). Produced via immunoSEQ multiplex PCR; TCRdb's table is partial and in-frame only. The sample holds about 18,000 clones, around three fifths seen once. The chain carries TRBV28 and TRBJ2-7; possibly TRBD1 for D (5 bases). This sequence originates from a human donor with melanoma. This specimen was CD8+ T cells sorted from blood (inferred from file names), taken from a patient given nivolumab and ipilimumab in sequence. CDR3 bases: TGTGCCACTCTCGACCAGGGCACGTTCTACGAGCAGTACTTC. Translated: CATLDQGTFYEQYF.